These 5 T cell receptor beta chains were all obtained from the same sample, sequenced in a study of Graves' ophthalmopathy and Graves' hyperthyroidism. RNA served as the template for amplifying TCR beta CDR3 regions. HTBI primers were used in a first-round RT-PCR, which preceded a second-round multiplex PCR. One entry per CDR3 protein, called by TCRdb with MiXCR from the multiplex PCR reads. The sample has over a million distinct CDR3 sequences, roughly two fifths seen once. The sample taken for sequencing was peripheral blood or thyroid tissue (not recorded which). The receptor source for this set is an adult man with Graves' hyperthyroidism.

The V and J genes are TRBV9 and TRBJ1-3; D not certain. The CDR3 sequence is 17 residues long. V gave up 0 bases and J gave up 3 bases, with 16 bases separating them. Per germline, CDR1 SGDLS and CDR2 YYNGEE. The CDR3 sequence: CASSVAPLTENGNTIYF. The CDR3 coding sequence is TGTGCCAGCAGCGTAGCCCCACTTACAGAAAATGGAAACACCATATATTTT.

A few counts support this clonotype. The chain is built from TRBV2 and TRBJ1-2; D is possibly TRBD1 (5 bases). The CDR3 loop spans 17 amino acids. V gave up 7 bases and J gave up 4 bases, with 25 bases separating them. Germline V gives CDR1 SNHLY, CDR2 FYNNEI. CDR3 nucleotides: TGTGCCAGCACCGAATCCCGGGACGCGCTCCCCCCCTATGGCTACACCTTC. Its translation is CASTESRDALPPYGYTF. Using reference TRBV2 and TRBJ1-2 for the parts outside the CDR3, the full variable domain is EPEVTQTPSHQVTQMGQEVILRCVPISNHLYFYWYRQILGQKVEFLVSFYNNEISEKSEIFDDQFSVERPDGSNFTLKIRSTKLEDSAMYFCASTESRDALPPYGYTFGSGTRLTVV.

The table lists this clonotype with many counts. V usage is TRBV7-4 and J usage is TRBJ2-7; D is possibly TRBD1 (8 bases). This CDR3 has 16 residues. V dropped 5 bases and J dropped 3 bases, with 20 bases sitting between them. The germline V gene encodes CDR1 SGHVT and CDR2 SQSDAQ. CDR3 sequence reads: CASSTKRDRSFYEQYF. The DNA of the CDR3 is TGTGCCAGCAGCACAAAGCGGGACAGGAGCTTCTACGAGCAGTACTTC.

This clonotype was seen just once. The V and J genes are TRBV7-9 and TRBJ1-6; 8 bases agree with TRBD1. CDR3 size: 19 residues. J gave up 0 bases and V 6 bases, and 13 bases lay outside the gene matches. Germline CDR1 and CDR2: SEHNR and FQNEAQ (reference sequence). CDR3 nucleotide sequence: TGTGCCAGCAGTCGACAGGGGCCCCGTGGAAGCTCCTATAATTCACCCCTCCACTTT. Translation gives CASSRQGPRGSSYNSPLHF.

The CDR3 loop reads CASSEPTGFEKLFF. CDR3 DNA: TGTGCCAGCAGTGAGCCGACAGGGTTCGAAAAACTGTTTTTT. This chain connects TRBV25-1 to TRBJ1-4, with 7 bases lining up with TRBD1. The V gene end was trimmed by 3 bases and the J gene end by 8 bases; junction bases not matched to a gene: 6. This CDR3 has 14 amino acids. Germline loops: CDR1 MGHDK, CDR2 SYGVNS.